Listed here is a single TCR beta chain. Its target is not known. The CDR3 has 15 residues. In germline, CDR1 is DFQATT, CDR2 SNEGSKA (reference sequence). The J segment lost 3 bases and the V segment lost 6 bases, leaving 7 bases of the junction unmatched. These data belong to a study of blood T cells in healthy people across ages. Whole-study findings and limits: A strong correlation was seen between TCR beta diversity and naive T cell percentage. Donor CMV status was unknown, possibly confounding expanded clonotype changes.

A sample-barcoded 5' primer and a J-beta primer mix were used in a second PCR of roughly 6 to 11 cycles. One entry per CDR3 protein results from TCRdb running MiXCR on the 5' RACE reads. The sample lists hundreds of thousands of distinct CDR3 sequences, over 40% seen once, with 25% to 35% in the top ten. Specimen: blood. The receptor was derived from a man aged 80 or over in good health. The chain combines TRBV20-1 with TRBJ2-2, with 10 bases fitting TRBD1. The CDR3 region has the DNA TGCAGTGCCGGACAGGGGGTCTTGGACACCGGGGAGCTGTTTTTT. This sequence encodes CSAGQGVLDTGELFF.